This T cell receptor (beta chain) was sequenced for a study of blood T cell repertoires in COVID-19. At the level of the study: Collection of acute and convalescent COVID-19 samples took place in the United States, Italy and Spain.

The germline V gene has CDR1 MDHEN and CDR2 SYDVKM. The CDR3 is made up of 12 amino acids. V lost 10 bases and J lost 0, with 9 bases in between. The study drew participants aged about 18 to 90 years from under 30 US areas. In the authors' workflow: Reference gene primers were amplified, and this amplification served to estimate nucleated cell counts. Using immunoSEQ multiplex PCR, the repertoire was profiled, and TCRdb retains in-frame clones only, with some absent. V and J calls and clone size come straight from that table; D and trimming were deduced from the DNA. Among some 200,000 clones listed, roughly 90% were seen once.

The TCR comes from a woman younger than 30 who had recovered from COVID-19. The gene calls are TRBV28 and TRBJ1-2, with D perhaps matching TRBD1 (6 bases). The material sequenced was PBMCs or T cells enriched from blood (not recorded which). The DNA of the CDR3 is TGTGCCACTGGGACAACTAACTATGGCTACACCTTC. Its translation is CATGTTNYGYTF.